This T cell receptor beta chain was sequenced during a study of Graves' ophthalmopathy and Graves' hyperthyroidism. Germline values: CDR1 SGHVS, CDR2 FQNEAQ. The CDR3 length is 17 residues. V gave up 2 bases and J gave up 1 base; unmatched junction bases: 8. RNA transcripts were the template, and TCR beta CDR3 regions were amplified from them. RT-PCR in the first round used HTBI primers; a second-round multiplex PCR followed. TCRdb re-derived calls from the multiplex PCR reads in MiXCR, one entry per CDR3 protein. The sample includes roughly 350,000 distinct CDR3 sequences, roughly a sixth of them seen just once.

The sequenced sample was peripheral blood. The V gene is TRBV7-8, the J gene TRBJ1-1; TRBD1 matches at 9 bases. The clonotype comes from an adult woman with stable Graves' hyperthyroidism. As DNA, the CDR3 is TGTGCCAGCAGCTTAACCTGGACAGGGGAGGGGAACACTGAAGCTTTCTTT. It is translated as CASSLTWTGEGNTEAFF.